The present TCR beta chain was sequenced within a study of blood T cell repertoires in COVID-19. The wider study: COVID-19 samples, acute and convalescent, were from the United States, Italy and Spain. Sample material is recorded as cDNA or gDNA derived from T cells, B-cell-depleted T cells, or PBMCs.

Germline CDR1 reads LNHDA; CDR2 reads SQIVND (reference sequence). This CDR3 comprises 12 residues. V lost 5 bases and J lost 7, with 11 bases in between. The authors' processing: Quantification of nucleated cells was approximated via reference gene primer amplification. Profiling relied on immunoSEQ multiplex PCR, and the TCRdb table lists in-frame clones only, not all of them. V and J calls and clone size follow that table, whereas D and trimming were derived from the DNA. Of about 230,000 clones in the sample, over 80% were seen once. The receptor comes from a woman aged 70-85 years with active or convalescent COVID-19. The sequencing input was peripheral blood. This chain connects TRBV19 to TRBJ1-2, with unresolved D. The CDR3 region has the DNA TGTGCCAGTAGTCGAGGGCTAGGTGGCTACACCTTC. Translated: CASSRGLGGYTF.